The next 18 T cell receptor beta chains were all read from a single sample in a study of CD8 T cells in ankylosing spondylitis. Broader study findings: Blood from ankylosing spondylitis patients appeared to carry a characteristic roughly eight-variant TCR beta motif.

TCRdb called the 5' RACE reads again in MiXCR, with one record for every CDR3 protein. Here the sample spans fewer than 250,000 distinct CDR3 sequences, about 17% being singletons. These receptors have no identified antigens. The sequenced material came from blood, either unsorted or a sorted T cell fraction (not recorded which). The receptor source for this set is a male donor with ankylosing spondylitis.

This clonotype was seen a handful of times. The V and J genes are TRBV5-1 and TRBJ2-2; 7 nucleotides line up with TRBD2. J gave up 4 bases and V 7 bases, and 16 bases lay outside the gene matches. The CDR3 runs 17 residues. From germline, CDR1 is SGHRS and CDR2 YFSETQ. This CDR3 reads CASGSGTSVSGTGELFF. The CDR3 nucleotides are TGCGCCAGCGGCTCGGGAACTAGCGTGTCGGGCACCGGGGAGCTGTTTTTT.

This clonotype was picked up many times. The rearrangement uses TRBV12-3 or TRBV12-4 and TRBJ1-1; D is unresolved. V was pared by 3 bases and J by 1 base, with 12 bases between. CDR3 size: 15 residues. In nucleotides, the CDR3 is TGTGCCAGCAGTTTCGGGATTTGGCCGAACACTGAAGCTTTCTTT. It translates to CASSFGIWPNTEAFF.

Only a few counts were recorded for this clonotype. The genes are TRBV4-3 and TRBJ2-7; no firm D call. The length of the CDR3 is 14 residues. The germline gives CDR1 LGHNA, CDR2 YSLEER. The V gene lost 0 bases and the J gene lost 0 bases, with 6 bases spanning the gap. The CDR3 DNA is TGCGCCAGCAGCCAAGACTACTTCTCCTACGAGCAGTACTTC. This encodes CASSQDYFSYEQYF.

This clonotype has a count of ten or more. The gene calls are TRBV4-3 and TRBJ2-3; D not resolved. The V end was cut by 0 bases, the J end by 6 bases, with 13 bases between. Germline CDR1 reads LGHNA; CDR2 reads YSLEER. The CDR3 has 15 amino acids. CDR3 region: CASSQDYRAGDTQYF. The CDR3 DNA reads as TGCGCCAGCAGCCAAGATTACCGGGCCGGGGATACGCAGTATTTT.

There are a few counts of this clonotype. The chain has TRBV4-3 and TRBJ2-7; D unclear. CDR1 is LGHNA, CDR2 YSLEER, per germline. Trimming shortened V by 0 bases and J by 4 bases, and 7 bases separated the two germline ends. This CDR3 region has 13 residues. The CDR3 nucleotides are TGCGCCAGCAGCCAAGATGTCACTTACGAGCAGTACTTC. Protein product: CASSQDVTYEQYF.

This clonotype was observed a handful of times. The rearrangement joins TRBV12-3 or TRBV12-4 to TRBJ2-2, with D perhaps matching TRBD2 (6 bases). CDR3 size: 14 residues. Trimming took 5 bases from V and 5 from J, leaving 12 bases between them. The CDR3 reads CASSLFSGTGELFF. The CDR3 nucleotides are TGTGCCAGCAGTCTATTTAGCGGAACCGGGGAGCTGTTTTTT.

This clonotype was counted between two and nine times. V is TRBV28 and J is TRBJ2-7; the D is unclear. The CDR3 sequence is 14 residues long. Germline V gene lookup returns CDR1 MDHEN and CDR2 SYDVKM. The germline V and J ends were trimmed by 2 bases and 3 bases, with 11 bases remaining between them. The CDR3: CASSLLNKHYEQYF. The CDR3 DNA follows: TGTGCCAGCAGTTTACTTAACAAACACTACGAGCAGTACTTC. The full variable domain, rest sourced from reference TRBV28 and TRBJ2-7, is DVKVTQSSRYLVKRTGEKVFLECVQDMDHENMFWYRQDPGLGLRLIYFSYDVKMKEKGDIPEGYSVSREKKERFSLILESASTNQTSMYLCASSLLNKHYEQYFGPGTRLTVT.

This chain connects TRBV7-9 to TRBJ2-5; D is undetermined. The CDR3 spans 12 residues. Germline CDR1 and CDR2: SEHNR and FQNEAQ (reference sequence). The V gene lost 4 bases and the J gene lost 4 bases, with 7 bases spanning the gap. The CDR3 loop reads CASSYARETQYF. Here the CDR3 DNA reads TGTGCCAGCAGCTATGCCCGAGAGACCCAGTACTTC.

The V and J genes are TRBV7-3 and TRBJ2-3; D is unclear. Trimming took 0 bases from V and 6 from J, leaving 7 bases between them. The V gene's germline CDR1 is SGHTA and CDR2 FQGTGA. The CDR3 is 13 residues long. The CDR3 protein is CASSLTLGDTQYF. DNA for the CDR3: TGTGCCAGCAGCTTAACACTTGGGGATACGCAGTATTTT.

This clonotype was seen a handful of times. This rearrangement joins TRBV12-3 or TRBV12-4 to TRBJ2-3; D may be TRBD2 (5 bases). V shed 4 bases and J shed 5 bases, with 19 bases lying between them. CDR3 length: 16 amino acids. The CDR3 sequence is CASSSILGPTIDTQYF. As DNA, the CDR3 is TGTGCCAGCAGTTCAATACTAGGCCCTACGATAGATACGCAGTATTTT.

This clonotype occurred a few times. This rearrangement joins TRBV12-3 or TRBV12-4 to TRBJ2-3; 7 positions match TRBD1. The CDR3 is made up of 15 amino acids. V was clipped by 7 bases and J by 0 bases; unmatched bases: 7. CDR3 in amino acids: CASNSGTVSTDTQYF. The CDR3, as DNA: TGTGCCAGCAACTCGGGGACAGTTAGCACAGATACGCAGTATTTT.

This clonotype was observed a handful of times. This rearrangement joins TRBV7-8 to TRBJ2-7; D assignment may be TRBD1 or TRBD2 (5 bases each). CDR1 is SGHVS, CDR2 FQNEAQ, per germline. The CDR3 totals 14 residues. Between the trimmed V and J ends, which lost 5 bases and 2 bases, there was a span of 13 bases. The CDR3 DNA reads TGTGCCAGCAGCCCTCACGGGGACCCCTACGAGCAGTACTTC. This encodes CASSPHGDPYEQYF.

The chain recombines TRBV14 with TRBJ2-7; 13 nucleotides agree with TRBD2. Germline V gene lookup returns CDR1 SGHDN and CDR2 FVKESK. The CDR3 covers 15 residues. V was clipped by 0 bases and J by 8 bases; unmatched bases: 4. The CDR3 sequence is CASSQDPLAGGQQYF. As DNA, the CDR3 is TGTGCCAGCAGCCAAGATCCACTAGCGGGGGGGCAGCAGTACTTC. Full variable domain (remainder filled in from reference TRBV14 and TRBJ2-7): EAGVTQFPSHSVIEKGQTVTLRCDPISGHDNLYWYRRVMGKEIKFLLHFVKESKQDESGMPNNRFLAERTGGTYSTLKVQPAELEDSGVYFCASSQDPLAGGQQYFGPGTRLTVT.

The chain joins TRBV7-9 to TRBJ1-4; D is possibly TRBD1 (6 bases). CDR3 length: 15 amino acids. Germline V lookup: CDR1 SEHNR, CDR2 FQNEAQ (reference sequence). Trimming took 1 base from V and 8 from J, leaving 14 bases between them. CDR3 loop: CASSLEGDTTEKLFF. DNA for the CDR3: TGTGCCAGCAGCTTAGAGGGGGACACTACAGAAAAACTGTTTTTT.

This clonotype was seen many times. The junction departs from the called germline gene at one end, perhaps through a read error. The chain has TRBV12-3 or TRBV12-4 and TRBJ2-7; D might be TRBD1 (5 bases). The CDR3 spans 13 residues. DNA of the CDR3: TGTGCCAGCAGCTTAGACAGCTCCTACGAGCAGTACTTC. Amino acid sequence: CASSLDSSYEQYF.

The J gene is TRBJ2-7, the V gene TRBV7-9; D ambiguous. The CDR3 consists of 12 residues. V was cut by 4 bases and J by 2 bases, with 6 bases left in between. Germline CDR1 SEHNR, CDR2 FQNEAQ (reference sequence). The CDR3 spells CASSWATYEQYF. DNA of the CDR3: TGTGCCAGCAGCTGGGCAACCTACGAGCAGTACTTC.

The J gene is TRBJ2-2, the V gene TRBV21-1; the tabulated D call, TRBD1, remains unverified against the DNA. TRBV21-1 is noted as a pseudogene. The CDR3 loop spans 15 amino acids. The CDR3 DNA follows: TGTGCCAGCAGCACCAGGACAGGAGGACCCGGGGAGCTGTTTTTT. Translating it yields CASSTRTGGPGELFF.

This clonotype was seen at least ten times. The chain combines TRBV2 with TRBJ1-1; 8 bases fit TRBD1. The ends lost 5 bases at V and 4 bases at J; junction bases unmatched: 9. The CDR3 has 15 amino acids. Germline V gives CDR1 SNHLY, CDR2 FYNNEI. CDR3 residues: CASSSPWTGRTEAFF. The CDR3 DNA is TGTGCCAGCAGTTCACCCTGGACAGGGCGCACTGAAGCTTTCTTT.